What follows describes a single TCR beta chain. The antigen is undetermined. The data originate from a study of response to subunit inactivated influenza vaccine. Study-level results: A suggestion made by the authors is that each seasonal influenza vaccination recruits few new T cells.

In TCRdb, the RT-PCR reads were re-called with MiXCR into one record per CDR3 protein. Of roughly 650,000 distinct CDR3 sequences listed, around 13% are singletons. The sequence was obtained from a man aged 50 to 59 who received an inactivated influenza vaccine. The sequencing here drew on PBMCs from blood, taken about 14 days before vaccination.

This CDR3 reads CASSVVSSGGAEQFF. In nucleotides, the CDR3 is TGTGCCAGCAGCGTAGTATCTAGCGGGGGGGCGGAGCAGTTCTTC. The rearrangement joins TRBV9 to TRBJ2-1, with 12 bases identical to TRBD2. Looked up from germline, CDR1 is SGDLS and CDR2 is YYNGEE. V was pared by 0 bases and J by 10 bases, with 5 bases of the junction left unmatched. The CDR3 is made up of 15 amino acids. The full variable domain, in which reference TRBV9 and TRBJ2-1 provide the parts outside the CDR3, is DSGVTQTPKHLITATGQRVTLRCSPRSGDLSVYWYQQSLDQGLQFLIQYYNGEERAKGNILERFSAQQFPDLHSELNLSSLELGDSALYFCASSVVSSGGAEQFFGPGTRLTVL.